A single T cell receptor (beta chain) is shown here with its context. Methods used by the authors: By means of reference gene primer amplification, nucleated cell counts were estimated. Clones were read by immunoSEQ multiplex PCR, and TCRdb kept only the in-frame ones, dropping some. That table furnishes V, J and clone size, whereas the DNA furnished D and trimming. Among roughly 250,000 clones, nearly 85% were seen once, and the ten largest hold less than 6.5%. Germline CDR1 and CDR2: LNHDA and SQIVND (reference sequence). This CDR3 has 15 amino acids. V lost 4 bases, J lost 9 bases, and 12 bases stayed unmatched. These data come from a study of blood T cell repertoires in COVID-19. Overall study: Nucleic acid was either cDNA or gDNA, and it came from T cells, B-cell-depleted T cells, or PBMCs.

Sequenced material: peripheral blood. The sequence came from a human donor in a cohort sampled during active COVID-19. This rearrangement joins TRBV19 to TRBJ1-1, with 9 nucleotides matching TRBD1. The CDR3 DNA sequence: TGTGCCAGTAGTACAAATCGGGACAGGGTACGTCAAGCTTTCTTT. Translating gives CASSTNRDRVRQAFF.